What follows are 10 T cell receptor beta chains derived from one specimen sequenced in a study of T cells in Graves' hyperthyroidism and ophthalmopathy. Amplification yielded TCR beta CDR3 regions, with RNA transcripts as the source. HTBI primers were employed in a first-round RT-PCR of the TCR CDR3. One entry per CDR3 protein results from TCRdb running MiXCR on the multiplex PCR reads. The data contain around 450,000 distinct CDR3 sequences, about 13% of them singletons. The sequencing sample was made of blood. The receptors originated from a woman aged 18-30 years with Graves' hyperthyroidism.

Ten or more counts support this clonotype. The chain is built from TRBV6-1 and TRBJ2-7, with 8 bases identical to TRBD1. V shed 5 bases, J shed 7 bases, and the junction held 13 bases outside the gene matches. CDR3 size: 15 residues. Germline V gene data show CDR1 as MNHNS and CDR2 as SASEGT. CDR3 in DNA: TGTGCCAGCAGTTACCCGGACAGGGCATCAGGGGAGCAGTACTTC. This codes for CASSYPDRASGEQYF.

This clonotype showed up many times. The chain has TRBV20-1 and TRBJ2-4; the D gene is possibly TRBD1 (6 bases). Deletions cut 4 bases from V and 0 bases from J, with 13 bases between. The CDR3 is 15 amino acids. Germline CDR1 DFQATT, CDR2 SNEGSKA (reference sequence). CDR3 nucleotide sequence: TGCAGTGCTACACCGGGACAACAAGCCAAAAACATTCAGTACTTC. The encoded protein is CSATPGQQAKNIQYF.

In this sample, this clonotype turned up many times. The chain is built from TRBV18 and TRBJ1-2, with 8 bases identical to TRBD1. The CDR3 totals 15 residues. Germline CDR1 reads KGHSH; CDR2 reads LQKENI. The J segment lost 6 bases and the V segment lost 2 bases, leaving 8 bases of the junction unmatched. This chain's CDR3 is CASSPNIDRGNGYTF. As DNA, the CDR3 is TGTGCCAGCTCACCAAATATAGACAGGGGAAATGGCTACACCTTC.

The chain has TRBV29-1 and TRBJ2-7, with D perhaps TRBD2 (6 bases). The CDR3 covers 14 residues. Trimming stripped 3 bases from V and 0 bases from J, with 12 bases between. Germline loops: CDR1 SQVTM, CDR2 ANQGSEA. In nucleotides, the CDR3 is TGCAGCGTTGAGTGGGCGGGGTCCTCCTACGAGCAGTACTTC. It is translated as CSVEWAGSSYEQYF.

J is TRBJ2-7 and V is TRBV14, with 8 bases lining up with TRBD1. CDR1 SGHDN and CDR2 FVKESK come from the germline V gene. V gave up 1 base and J gave up 6 bases; unmatched junction bases: 5. The CDR3 covers 14 residues. DNA of the CDR3: TGTGCCAGCAGCCAAGTGGACAGGGCTCGCGAGCAGTACTTC. It codes for CASSQVDRAREQYF.

In its sample, this clonotype was seen a few times. The V call is TRBV9, the J call TRBJ2-1; tentative D call: TRBD2 (7 bases). The CDR3 runs to 14 residues. Germline V lookup: CDR1 SGDLS, CDR2 YYNGEE. The V gene lost 0 bases and the J gene lost 9 bases, with 13 bases spanning the gap. This chain's CDR3 is CASSVEGGGGEQFF. As DNA, the CDR3 is TGTGCCAGCAGCGTAGAGGGGGGGGGTGGTGAGCAGTTCTTC.

A remark on this clonotype: A read error may be the cause here, since a much bigger clone is one base away. The genes are TRBV29-1 and TRBJ2-1; 11 bases agree with TRBD2. The CDR3 covers 17 residues. V trimming: 5 bases; J trimming: 3 bases; junction bases outside the gene matches: 12. The germline V gene has CDR1 SQVTM and CDR2 ANQGSEA. The CDR3 sequence is CSVPFYTSGGFYNEQFF. In DNA, the CDR3 is TGCAGCGTTCCCTTCTACACTAGCGGGGGTTTCTACAATGAGCAGTTCTTC.

This clonotype was seen repeatedly, ten times or more. The rearrangement links TRBV9 to TRBJ1-1; D not resolved. The CDR3 runs 16 residues. Trimming took 4 bases from V and 1 from J, leaving 17 bases between them. Germline V gene data show CDR1 as SGDLS and CDR2 as YYNGEE. The CDR3 nucleotides are TGTGCCAGCAGCCCAGACGAGGGCACCTCGAACACTGAAGCTTTCTTT. Encoded protein: CASSPDEGTSNTEAFF.

This clonotype was counted ten times or more. This sequence joins TRBV5-1 and TRBJ2-2; D is unclear. The CDR3 covers 15 residues. V lost 0 bases, J lost 5 bases, and 11 bases lay in between. The germline V gene encodes CDR1 SGHRS and CDR2 YFSETQ. The CDR3 region is CASSLAQTNTGELFF. The CDR3, as DNA: TGCGCCAGCAGCTTGGCACAGACCAATACCGGGGAGCTGTTTTTT.

The chain uses TRBV4-1 and TRBJ2-7; 9 bases map to TRBD2. Looked up from germline, CDR1 is MGHRA and CDR2 is YSYEKL. The CDR3 loop spans 14 amino acids. After removal of 2 bases from V and 9 bases from J, the junction contained 8 bases not matched to a gene. The CDR3 nucleotides are TGCGCCAGCAGCCAATTTGGGACTAGCTCGGGGCAGTACTTC. Protein product: CASSQFGTSSGQYF.